The entry below describes one TCR beta chain. Its antigen remains unknown. Attachment of unique molecular identifiers to individual cDNA molecules was performed. TCRdb processed the 5' RACE reads anew with MiXCR; each CDR3 protein has one entry. The sample lists 45,000 to 75,000 distinct CDR3 sequences; 5.6% were seen once. This CDR3 has 12 residues. V lost 2 bases, J lost 5 bases, and 5 bases lay in between. Germline CDR1 is SGHVS and CDR2 is FQNEAQ. The sample originates from a study of early T cells in non-severe SARS-CoV-2 infection. Study in general: Unsorted whole blood bulk RNA was sequenced, with unpaired chains. General study points: Private and CD4 specificities were missed by VDJdb matching, which favored anti-spike CD8 responses.

This sequence joins TRBV7-8 and TRBJ2-3; D is unclear. The sample was whole blood. This TCR was sampled from an adult who was a healthcare worker with PCR-confirmed SARS-CoV-2 infection or an uninfected control (not recorded which). The CDR3 sequence is CASSLLGDTQYF. As DNA, the CDR3 is TGTGCCAGCAGCTTATTGGGAGATACGCAGTATTTT.